Listed below are T cell receptor beta chains from one sample, sequenced in a study of T cell responses to AZD1222 COVID-19 vaccine. Assay used: immunoSEQ multiplex PCR; TCRdb lists only in-frame clones, some missing. The sample records about 110,000 clones, 87% being singletons. Sequenced material: peripheral blood, taken 28 days after the second AZD1222 dose. The receptors derive from an adult who received the AZD1222 COVID-19 vaccine. Both conserved end residues are part of each CDR3. A D gene is named only where the DNA matches it firmly.

J | length | D | V | CDR3 | DNA
TRBJ2-3 | 13 | TRBD1 | TRBV18 | CASSRGRKDTQYF | TGTGCCAGCTCAAGGGGGCGTAAAGATACGCAGTATTTT
TRBJ1-4 | 17 | . | TRBV7-8 | CASSLEIGGRVDEKLFF | TGTGCCAGCAGCTTAGAAATAGGGGGGAGGGTGGATGAAAAACTGTTTTTT
TRBJ2-3 | 17 | TRBD2 | TRBV11-2 | CASSLEFGGRATDTQYF | TGTGCCAGCAGCTTAGAATTTGGCGGGAGGGCAACAGATACGCAGTATTTT
TRBJ1-5 | 15 | TRBD1 | TRBV5-1 | CASSLEGGPFQPQHF | TGCGCCAGCAGCTTGGAAGGGGGCCCTTTTCAGCCCCAGCATTTT
TRBJ2-7 | 15 | TRBD1 | TRBV6-5 | CASSYGTGYSYEQYF | TGTGCCAGCAGTTACGGGACAGGGTACTCCTACGAGCAGTACTTC
TRBJ2-1 | 16 | TRBD2 | TRBV11-2 | CASSLEGLAGVYEQFF | TGTGCCAGCAGCTTAGAAGGACTAGCGGGAGTTTATGAGCAGTTCTTC
TRBJ1-2 | 15 | TRBD1 | TRBV7-6 | CASSLAGDSNYGYTF | TGTGCCAGCAGCTTAGCCGGGGACAGTAACTATGGCTACACCTTC
TRBJ1-6 | 14 | . | TRBV25-1 | CASSQSWHNSPLHF | TGTGCCAGCAGTCAATCATGGCATAATTCACCCCTCCACTTT
TRBJ2-7 | 14 | TRBD2 | TRBV5-1 | CASRKTSGLHEQYF | TGCGCCAGCAGGAAGACTAGCGGACTTCACGAGCAGTACTTC
TRBJ1-5 | 16 | TRBD1 | TRBV19 | CASSAWTGNSNQPQHF | TGTGCCAGTAGTGCCTGGACAGGAAATAGCAATCAGCCCCAGCATTTT
TRBJ2-7 | 16 | TRBD2 | TRBV6-1 | CASSEWSGGTYYEQYF | TGTGCCAGCAGTGAATGGAGCGGGGGGACTTACTACGAGCAGTACTTC
TRBJ2-7 | 14 | TRBD2 | TRBV5-4 | CASSLGLASYEQYF | TGTGCCAGCAGCTTGGGACTAGCAAGCTACGAGCAGTACTTC